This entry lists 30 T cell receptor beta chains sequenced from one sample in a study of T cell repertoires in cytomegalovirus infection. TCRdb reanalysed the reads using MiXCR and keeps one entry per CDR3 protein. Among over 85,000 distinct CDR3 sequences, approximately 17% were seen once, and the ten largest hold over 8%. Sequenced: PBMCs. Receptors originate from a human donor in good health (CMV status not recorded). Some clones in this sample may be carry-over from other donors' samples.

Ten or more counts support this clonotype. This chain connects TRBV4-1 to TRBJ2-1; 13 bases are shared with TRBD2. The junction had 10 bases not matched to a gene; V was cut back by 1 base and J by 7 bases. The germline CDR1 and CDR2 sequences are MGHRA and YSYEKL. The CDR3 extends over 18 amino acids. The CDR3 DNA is TGCGCCAGCAGCCAAGGGCGACTAGCGGGGGGCCCGTGGAATGAGCAGTTCTTC. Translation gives CASSQGRLAGGPWNEQFF.

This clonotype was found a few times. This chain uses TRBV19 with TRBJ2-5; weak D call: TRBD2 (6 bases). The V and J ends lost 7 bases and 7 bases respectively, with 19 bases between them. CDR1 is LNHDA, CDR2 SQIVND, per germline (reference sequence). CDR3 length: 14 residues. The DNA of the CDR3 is TGTGCCAGTACCCCTACGGAGGGGACCGGGACCCAGTACTTC. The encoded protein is CASTPTEGTGTQYF.

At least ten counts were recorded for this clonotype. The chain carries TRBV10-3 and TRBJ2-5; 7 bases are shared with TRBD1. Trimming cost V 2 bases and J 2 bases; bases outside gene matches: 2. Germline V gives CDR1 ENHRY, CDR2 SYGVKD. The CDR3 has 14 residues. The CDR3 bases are TGTGCCATCAGTGAGGGGGACAGACAAGAGACCCAGTACTTC. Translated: CAISEGDRQETQYF.

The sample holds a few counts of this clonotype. The CDR3 is CASSLAGYNSPLHF. CDR3 in DNA: TGTGCCAGCAGTTTAGCAGGGTATAATTCACCCCTCCACTTT. The J gene is TRBJ1-6, the V gene TRBV12-3 or TRBV12-4; D is uncertain. V was clipped by 0 bases and J by 4 bases, with 4 bases between them. This CDR3 has 14 residues.

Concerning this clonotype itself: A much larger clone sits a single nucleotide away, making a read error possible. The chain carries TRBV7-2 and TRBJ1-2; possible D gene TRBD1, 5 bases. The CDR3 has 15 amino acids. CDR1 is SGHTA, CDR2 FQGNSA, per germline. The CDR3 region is CVSTTGEGPLGGYTF. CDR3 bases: TGTGTCAGCACCACGGGGGAGGGACCTTTGGGCGGCTACACCTTC. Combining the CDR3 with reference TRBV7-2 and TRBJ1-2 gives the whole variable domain GAGVSQSPSNKVTEKGKDVELRCDPISGHTALYWYRQSLGQGLEFLIYFQGNSAPDKSGLPSDRFSAERTGGSVSTLTIQRTQQEDSAVYLCVSTTGEGPLGGYTFGSGTRLTVV.

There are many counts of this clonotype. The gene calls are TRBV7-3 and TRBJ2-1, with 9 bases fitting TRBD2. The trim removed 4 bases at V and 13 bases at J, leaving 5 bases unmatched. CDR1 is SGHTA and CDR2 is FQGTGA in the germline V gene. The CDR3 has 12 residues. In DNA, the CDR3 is TGTGCCAGCAGCTCGGCGGGGGGGCCCCAGTTCTTC. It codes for CASSSAGGPQFF.

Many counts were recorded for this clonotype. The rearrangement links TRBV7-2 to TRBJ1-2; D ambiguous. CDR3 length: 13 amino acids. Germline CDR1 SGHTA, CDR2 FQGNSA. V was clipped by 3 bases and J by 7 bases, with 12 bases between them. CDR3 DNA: TGTGCCAGCAGCTTCCCACAGATTGGTGGCTACACCTTC. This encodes CASSFPQIGGYTF.

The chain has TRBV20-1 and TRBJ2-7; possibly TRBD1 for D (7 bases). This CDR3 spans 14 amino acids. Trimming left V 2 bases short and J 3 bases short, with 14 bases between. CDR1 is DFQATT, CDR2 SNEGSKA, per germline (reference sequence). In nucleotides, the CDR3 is TGCAGTGCTAGATTGGCAGGGGGAGGCTACGAGCAGTACTTC. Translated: CSARLAGGGYEQYF.

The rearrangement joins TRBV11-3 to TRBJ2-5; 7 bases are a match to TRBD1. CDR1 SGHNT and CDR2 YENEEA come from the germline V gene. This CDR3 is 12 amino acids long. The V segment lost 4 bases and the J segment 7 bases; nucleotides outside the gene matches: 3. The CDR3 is CASSSRQGTQYF. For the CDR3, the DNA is TGTGCCAGCAGCTCCCGACAGGGGACCCAGTACTTC. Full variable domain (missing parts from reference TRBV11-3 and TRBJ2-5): EAGVVQSPRYKIIEKKQPVAFWCNPISGHNTLYWYLQNLGQGPELLIRYENEEAVDDSQLPKDRFSAERLKGVDSTLKIQPAELGDSAVYLCASSSRQGTQYFGPGTRLLVL.

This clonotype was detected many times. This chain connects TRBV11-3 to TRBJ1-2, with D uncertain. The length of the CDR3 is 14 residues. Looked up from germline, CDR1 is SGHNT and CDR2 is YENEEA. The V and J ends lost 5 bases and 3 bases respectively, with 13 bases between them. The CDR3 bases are TGTGCCAGCAGCGTACACAGAAAGTACTATGGCTACACCTTC. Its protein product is CASSVHRKYYGYTF.

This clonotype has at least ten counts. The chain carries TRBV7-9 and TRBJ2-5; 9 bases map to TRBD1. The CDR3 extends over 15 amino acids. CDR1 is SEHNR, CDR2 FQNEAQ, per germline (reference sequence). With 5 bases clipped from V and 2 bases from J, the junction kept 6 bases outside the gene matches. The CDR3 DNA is TGTGCCAGCAGCACGGGACAGGGATTACAAGAGACCCAGTACTTC. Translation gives CASSTGQGLQETQYF. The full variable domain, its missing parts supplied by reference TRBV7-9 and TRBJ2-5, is DTGVSQNPRHKITKRGQNVTFRCDPISEHNRLYWYRQTLGQGPEFLTYFQNEAQLEKSRLLSDRFSAERPKGSFSTLEIQRTEQGDSAMYLCASSTGQGLQETQYFGPGTRLLVL.

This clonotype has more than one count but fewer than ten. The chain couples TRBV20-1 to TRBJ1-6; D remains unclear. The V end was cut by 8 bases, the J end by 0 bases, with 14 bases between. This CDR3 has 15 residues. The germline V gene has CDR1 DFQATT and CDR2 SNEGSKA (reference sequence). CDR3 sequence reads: CSTPVTHSYNSPLHF. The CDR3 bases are TGCAGTACCCCGGTGACCCACTCCTATAATTCACCCCTCCACTTT.

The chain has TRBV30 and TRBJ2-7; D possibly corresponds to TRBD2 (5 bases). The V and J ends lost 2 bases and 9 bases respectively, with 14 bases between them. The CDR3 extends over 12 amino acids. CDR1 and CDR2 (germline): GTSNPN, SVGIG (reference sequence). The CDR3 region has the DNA TGTGCCTGGAGTCCGGAAGGACGGGGGCAGTACTTC. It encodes CAWSPEGRGQYF.

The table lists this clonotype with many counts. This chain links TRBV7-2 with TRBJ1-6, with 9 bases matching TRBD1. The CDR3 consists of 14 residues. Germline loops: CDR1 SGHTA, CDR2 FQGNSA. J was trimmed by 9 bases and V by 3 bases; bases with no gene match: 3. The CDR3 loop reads CASSLGQGISPLHF. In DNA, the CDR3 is TGTGCCAGCAGCTTGGGACAGGGAATTTCACCCCTCCACTTT.

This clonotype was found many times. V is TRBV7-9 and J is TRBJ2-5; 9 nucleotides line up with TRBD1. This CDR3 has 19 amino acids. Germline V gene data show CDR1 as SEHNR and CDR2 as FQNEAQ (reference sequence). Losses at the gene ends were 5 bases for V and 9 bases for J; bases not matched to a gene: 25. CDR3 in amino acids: CASSVETGTGRRHKRSQYF. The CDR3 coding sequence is TGTGCCAGCAGCGTAGAGACCGGGACAGGGCGCCGACATAAGAGATCCCAGTACTTC. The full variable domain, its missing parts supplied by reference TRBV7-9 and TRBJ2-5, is DTGVSQNPRHKITKRGQNVTFRCDPISEHNRLYWYRQTLGQGPEFLTYFQNEAQLEKSRLLSDRFSAERPKGSFSTLEIQRTEQGDSAMYLCASSVETGTGRRHKRSQYFGPGTRLLVL.

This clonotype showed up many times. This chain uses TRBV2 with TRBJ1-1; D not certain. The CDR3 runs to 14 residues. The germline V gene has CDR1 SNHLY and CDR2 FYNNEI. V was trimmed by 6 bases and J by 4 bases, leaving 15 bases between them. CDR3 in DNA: TGTGCCAGCAGCCGGAGCTTAGCGGGCACTGAAGCTTTCTTT. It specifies CASSRSLAGTEAFF.

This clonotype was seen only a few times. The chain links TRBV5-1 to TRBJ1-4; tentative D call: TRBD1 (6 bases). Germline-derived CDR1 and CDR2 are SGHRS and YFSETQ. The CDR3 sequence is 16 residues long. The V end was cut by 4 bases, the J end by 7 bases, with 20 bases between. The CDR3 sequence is CASSPGGGGPGEKLFF. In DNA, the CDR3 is TGCGCCAGCAGCCCCGGGGGGGGGGGGCCCGGTGAAAAACTGTTTTTT.

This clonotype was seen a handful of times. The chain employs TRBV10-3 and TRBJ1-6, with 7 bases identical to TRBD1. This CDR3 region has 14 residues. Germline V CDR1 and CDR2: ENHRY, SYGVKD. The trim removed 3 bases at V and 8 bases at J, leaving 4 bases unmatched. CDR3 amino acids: CAISERQGDSPLHF. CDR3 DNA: TGTGCCATCAGTGAAAGGCAGGGGGATTCACCCCTCCACTTT.

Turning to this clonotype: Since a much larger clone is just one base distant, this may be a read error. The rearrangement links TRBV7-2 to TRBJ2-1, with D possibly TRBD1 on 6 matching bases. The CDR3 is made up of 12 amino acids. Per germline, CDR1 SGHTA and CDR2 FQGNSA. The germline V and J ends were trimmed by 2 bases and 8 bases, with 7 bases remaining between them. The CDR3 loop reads CASSLYRDEQFF. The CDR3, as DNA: TGTGCCAGCAGCTTATACAGGGATGAGCAGTTCTTC.

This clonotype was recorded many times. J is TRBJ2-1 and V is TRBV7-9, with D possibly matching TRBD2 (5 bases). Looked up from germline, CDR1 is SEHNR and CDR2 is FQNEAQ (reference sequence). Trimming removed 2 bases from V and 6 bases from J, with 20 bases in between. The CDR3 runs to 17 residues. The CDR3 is CASSLPRRLSATNEQFF. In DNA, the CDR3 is TGTGCCAGCAGCTTACCGAGGAGGCTGAGCGCTACCAATGAGCAGTTCTTC. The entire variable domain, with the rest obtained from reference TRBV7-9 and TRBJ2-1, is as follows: DTGVSQNPRHKITKRGQNVTFRCDPISEHNRLYWYRQTLGQGPEFLTYFQNEAQLEKSRLLSDRFSAERPKGSFSTLEIQRTEQGDSAMYLCASSLPRRLSATNEQFFGPGTRLTVL.

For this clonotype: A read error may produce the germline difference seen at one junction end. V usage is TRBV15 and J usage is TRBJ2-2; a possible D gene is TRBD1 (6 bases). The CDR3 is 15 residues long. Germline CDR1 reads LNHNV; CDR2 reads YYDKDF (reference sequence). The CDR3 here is CATSRDRANPGELFF. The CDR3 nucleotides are TGTGCCACCAGCAGGGACAGAGCGAACCCCGGGGAGCTGTTTTTT.

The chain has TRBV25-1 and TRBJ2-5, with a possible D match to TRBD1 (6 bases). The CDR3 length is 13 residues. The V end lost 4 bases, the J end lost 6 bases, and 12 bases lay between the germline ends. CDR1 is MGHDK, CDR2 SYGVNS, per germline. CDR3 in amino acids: CASSVGDMKTQYF. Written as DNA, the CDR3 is TGTGCCAGCAGTGTCGGGGACATGAAGACCCAGTACTTC.

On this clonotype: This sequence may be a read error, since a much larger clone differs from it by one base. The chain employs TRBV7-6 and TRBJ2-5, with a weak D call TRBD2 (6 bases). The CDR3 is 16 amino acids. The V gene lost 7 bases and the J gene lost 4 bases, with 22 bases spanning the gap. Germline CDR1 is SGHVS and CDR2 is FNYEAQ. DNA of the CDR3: TGTGCCAGCATCTTCCGCCCGGGACTGCACGGAGAGACCCAGTACTTC. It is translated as CASIFRPGLHGETQYF. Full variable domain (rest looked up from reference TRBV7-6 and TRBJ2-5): GAGVSQSPRYKVTKRGQDVALRCDPISGHVSLYWYRQALGQGPEFLTYFNYEAQQDKSGLPNDRFSAERPEGSISTLTIQRTEQRDSAMYRCASIFRPGLHGETQYFGPGTRLLVL.

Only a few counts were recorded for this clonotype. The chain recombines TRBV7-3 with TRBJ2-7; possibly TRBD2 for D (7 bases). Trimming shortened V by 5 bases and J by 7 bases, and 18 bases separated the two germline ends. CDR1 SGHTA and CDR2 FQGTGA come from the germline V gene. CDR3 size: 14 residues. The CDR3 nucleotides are TGTGCCAGCAGCCTTGAAGGGGGGGCGCGGGAGCAGTACTTC. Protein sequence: CASSLEGGAREQYF.

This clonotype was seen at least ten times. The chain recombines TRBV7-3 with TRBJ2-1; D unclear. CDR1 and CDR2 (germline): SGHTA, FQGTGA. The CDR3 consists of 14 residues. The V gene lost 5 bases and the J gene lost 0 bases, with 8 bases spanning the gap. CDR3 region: CASSPGASYNEQFF. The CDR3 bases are TGTGCCAGCAGCCCCGGAGCCTCCTACAATGAGCAGTTCTTC.

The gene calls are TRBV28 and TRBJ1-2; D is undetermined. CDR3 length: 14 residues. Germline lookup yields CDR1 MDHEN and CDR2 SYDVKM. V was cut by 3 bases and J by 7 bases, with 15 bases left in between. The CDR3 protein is CASSFMAGGGGYTF. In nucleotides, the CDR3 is TGTGCCAGCAGTTTCATGGCAGGAGGAGGTGGCTACACCTTC.

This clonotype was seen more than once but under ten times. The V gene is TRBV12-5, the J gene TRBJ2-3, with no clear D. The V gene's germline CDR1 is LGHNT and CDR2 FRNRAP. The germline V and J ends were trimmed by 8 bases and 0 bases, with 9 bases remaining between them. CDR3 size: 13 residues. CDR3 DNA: TGTGCTAGTATTAGATCTAGCACAGATACGCAGTATTTT. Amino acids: CASIRSSTDTQYF.

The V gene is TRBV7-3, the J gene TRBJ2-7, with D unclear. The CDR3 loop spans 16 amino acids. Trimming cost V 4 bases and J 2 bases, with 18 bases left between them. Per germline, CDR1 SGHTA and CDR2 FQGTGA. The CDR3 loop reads CASSSYAVEDPYEQYF. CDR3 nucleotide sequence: TGTGCCAGCAGCTCGTATGCAGTTGAGGACCCCTACGAGCAGTACTTC.

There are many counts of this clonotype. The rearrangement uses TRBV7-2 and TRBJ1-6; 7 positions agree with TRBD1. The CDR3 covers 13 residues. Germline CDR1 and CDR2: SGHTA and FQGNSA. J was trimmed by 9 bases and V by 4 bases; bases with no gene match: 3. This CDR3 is CASSSGQVSPLHF. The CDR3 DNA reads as TGTGCCAGCAGCTCCGGACAGGTTTCACCCCTCCACTTT.

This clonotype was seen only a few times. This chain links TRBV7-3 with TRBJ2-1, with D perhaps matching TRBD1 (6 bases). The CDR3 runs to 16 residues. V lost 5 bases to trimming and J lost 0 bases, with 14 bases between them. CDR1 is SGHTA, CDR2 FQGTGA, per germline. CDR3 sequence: CASSAAGAVSYNEQFF. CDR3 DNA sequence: TGTGCCAGCAGCGCGGCAGGGGCAGTCTCCTACAATGAGCAGTTCTTC.